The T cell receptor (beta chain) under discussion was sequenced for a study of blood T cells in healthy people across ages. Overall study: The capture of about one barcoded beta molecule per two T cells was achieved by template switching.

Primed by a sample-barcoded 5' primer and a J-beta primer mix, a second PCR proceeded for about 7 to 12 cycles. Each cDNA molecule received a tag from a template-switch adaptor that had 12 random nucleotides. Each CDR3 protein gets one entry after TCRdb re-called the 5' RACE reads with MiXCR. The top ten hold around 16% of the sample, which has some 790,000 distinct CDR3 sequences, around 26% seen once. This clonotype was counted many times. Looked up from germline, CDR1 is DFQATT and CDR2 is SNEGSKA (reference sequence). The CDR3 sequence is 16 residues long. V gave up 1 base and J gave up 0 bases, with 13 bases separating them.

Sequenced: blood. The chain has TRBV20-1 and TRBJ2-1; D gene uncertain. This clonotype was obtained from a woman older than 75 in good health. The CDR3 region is CSARVRAAFSYNEQFF. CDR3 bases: TGCAGTGCTAGAGTAAGGGCGGCTTTCTCCTACAATGAGCAGTTCTTC.